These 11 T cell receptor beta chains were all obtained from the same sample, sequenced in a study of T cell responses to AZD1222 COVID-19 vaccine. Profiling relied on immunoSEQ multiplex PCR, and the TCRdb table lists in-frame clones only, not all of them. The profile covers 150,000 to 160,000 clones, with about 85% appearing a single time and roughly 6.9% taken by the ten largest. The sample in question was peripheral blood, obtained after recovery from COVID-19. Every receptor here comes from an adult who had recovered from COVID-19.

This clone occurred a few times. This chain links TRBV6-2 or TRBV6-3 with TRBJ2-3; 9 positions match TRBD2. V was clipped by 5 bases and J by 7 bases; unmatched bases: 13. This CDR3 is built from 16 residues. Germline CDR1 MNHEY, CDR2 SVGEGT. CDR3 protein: CASSNSVLAGVNTQYF. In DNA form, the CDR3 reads TGTGCCAGCAGTAACAGCGTGTTAGCGGGAGTGAATACGCAGTATTTT.

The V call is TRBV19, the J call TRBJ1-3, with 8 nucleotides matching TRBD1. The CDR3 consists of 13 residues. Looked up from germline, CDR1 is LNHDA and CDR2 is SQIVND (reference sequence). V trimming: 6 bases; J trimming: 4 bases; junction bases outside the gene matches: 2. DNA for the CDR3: TGTGCCAGTAGCCGGGACAGGGGAAACACCATATATTTT. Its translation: CASSRDRGNTIYF.

The CDR3 loop is CASSTSGGYNEQFF. The CDR3 nucleotides read TGTGCCAGTAGTACTAGCGGGGGCTACAATGAGCAGTTCTTC. This chain uses TRBV19 with TRBJ2-1; the match to TRBD2 covers 10 bases. Germline lookup yields CDR1 LNHDA and CDR2 SQIVND (reference sequence). The CDR3 runs to 14 residues. After removal of 4 bases from V and 3 bases from J, the junction contained 0 bases not matched to a gene.

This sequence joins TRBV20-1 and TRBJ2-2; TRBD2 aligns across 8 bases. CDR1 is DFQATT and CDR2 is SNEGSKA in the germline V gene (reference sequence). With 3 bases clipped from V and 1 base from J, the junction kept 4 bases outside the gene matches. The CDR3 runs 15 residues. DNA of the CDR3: TGCAGTGCTAGTATGACTAGCGTGAACACCGGGGAGCTGTTTTTT. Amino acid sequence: CSASMTSVNTGELFF.

CDR3 sequence (DNA): TGTGCCAGCAGCTTGACAAAGGGGAATCAGCCCCAGCATTTT. Its translation: CASSLTKGNQPQHF. The chain links TRBV7-2 to TRBJ1-5, with D possibly TRBD1 on 5 matching bases. Trimming took 3 bases from V and 4 from J, leaving 10 bases between them. The germline gives CDR1 SGHTA, CDR2 FQGNSA. This CDR3 region has 14 residues.

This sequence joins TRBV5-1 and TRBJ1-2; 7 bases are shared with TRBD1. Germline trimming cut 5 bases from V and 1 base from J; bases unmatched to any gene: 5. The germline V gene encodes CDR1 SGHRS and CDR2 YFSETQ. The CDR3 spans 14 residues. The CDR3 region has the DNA TGCGCCAGCAGGTTAACAGGGGTTAACTATGGCTACACCTTC. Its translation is CASRLTGVNYGYTF.

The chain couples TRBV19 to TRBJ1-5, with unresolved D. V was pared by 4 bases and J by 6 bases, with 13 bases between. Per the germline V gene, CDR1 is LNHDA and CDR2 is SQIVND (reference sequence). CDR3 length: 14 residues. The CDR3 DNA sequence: TGTGCCAGTAGTAAGGTGTCTTTGGGTCAGCCCCAGCATTTT. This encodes CASSKVSLGQPQHF. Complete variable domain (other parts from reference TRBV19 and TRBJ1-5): DGGITQSPKYLFRKEGQNVTLSCEQNLNHDAMYWYRQDPGQGLRLIYYSQIVNDFQKGDIAEGYSVSREKKESFPLTVTSAQKNPTAFYLCASSKVSLGQPQHFGDGTRLSIL.

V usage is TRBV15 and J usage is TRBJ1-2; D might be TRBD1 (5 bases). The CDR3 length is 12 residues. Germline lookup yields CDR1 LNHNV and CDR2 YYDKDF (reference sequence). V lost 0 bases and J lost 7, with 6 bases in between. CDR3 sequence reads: CATSRDRGGYTF. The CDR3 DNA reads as TGTGCCACCAGCAGAGATAGGGGTGGCTACACCTTC.

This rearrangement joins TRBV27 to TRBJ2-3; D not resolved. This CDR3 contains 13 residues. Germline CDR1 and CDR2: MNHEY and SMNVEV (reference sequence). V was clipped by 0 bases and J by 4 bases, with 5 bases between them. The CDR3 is CASSLSWADTQYF. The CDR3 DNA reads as TGTGCCAGCAGTTTATCCTGGGCAGATACGCAGTATTTT.

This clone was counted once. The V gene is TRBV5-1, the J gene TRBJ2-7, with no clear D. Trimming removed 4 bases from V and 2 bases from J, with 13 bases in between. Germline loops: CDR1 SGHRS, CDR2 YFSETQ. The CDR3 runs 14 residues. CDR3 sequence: CASSPWTDPYEQYF. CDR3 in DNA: TGCGCCAGCAGCCCCTGGACGGATCCCTACGAGCAGTACTTC.

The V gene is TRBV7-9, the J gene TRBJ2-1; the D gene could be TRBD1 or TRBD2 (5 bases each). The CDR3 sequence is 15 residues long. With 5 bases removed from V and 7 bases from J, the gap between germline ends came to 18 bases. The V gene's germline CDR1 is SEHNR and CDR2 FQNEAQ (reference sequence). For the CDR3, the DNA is TGTGCCAGCAGCCCAGGGACCCTCGTTCCGAATGAGCAGTTCTTC. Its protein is CASSPGTLVPNEQFF.